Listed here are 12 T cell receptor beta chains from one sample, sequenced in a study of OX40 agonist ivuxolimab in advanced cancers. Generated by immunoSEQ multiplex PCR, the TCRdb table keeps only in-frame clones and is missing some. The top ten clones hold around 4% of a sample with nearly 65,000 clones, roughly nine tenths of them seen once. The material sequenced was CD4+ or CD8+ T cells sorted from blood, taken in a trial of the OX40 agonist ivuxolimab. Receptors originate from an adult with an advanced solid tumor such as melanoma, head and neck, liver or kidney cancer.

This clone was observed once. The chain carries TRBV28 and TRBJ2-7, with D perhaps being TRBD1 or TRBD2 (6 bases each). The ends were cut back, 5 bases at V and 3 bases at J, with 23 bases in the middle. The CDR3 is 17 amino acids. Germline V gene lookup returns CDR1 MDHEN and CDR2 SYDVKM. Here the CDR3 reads CASSPLGRGGMNYEQYF. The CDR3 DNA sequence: TGTGCCAGCAGTCCCCTTGGGCGAGGGGGGATGAACTACGAGCAGTACTTC.

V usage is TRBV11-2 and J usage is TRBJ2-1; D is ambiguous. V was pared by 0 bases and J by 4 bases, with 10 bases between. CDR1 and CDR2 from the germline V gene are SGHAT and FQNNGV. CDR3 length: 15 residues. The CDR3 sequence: CASSLEGFLYNEQFF. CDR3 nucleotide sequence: TGTGCCAGCAGCTTAGAGGGCTTTCTATACAATGAGCAGTTCTTC.

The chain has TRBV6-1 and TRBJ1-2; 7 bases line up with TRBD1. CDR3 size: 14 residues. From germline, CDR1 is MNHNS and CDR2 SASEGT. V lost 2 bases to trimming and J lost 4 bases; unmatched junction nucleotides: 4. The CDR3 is CASSETGTVYGYTF. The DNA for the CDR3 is TGTGCCAGCAGTGAAACCGGGACAGTCTATGGCTACACCTTC.

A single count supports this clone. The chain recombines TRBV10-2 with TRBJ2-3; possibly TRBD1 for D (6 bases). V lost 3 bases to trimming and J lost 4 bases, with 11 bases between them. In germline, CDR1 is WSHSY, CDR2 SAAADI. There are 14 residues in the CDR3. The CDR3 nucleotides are TGCGCCAGCAGTGAAAGGGGGAAGGCAGATACGCAGTATTTT. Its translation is CASSERGKADTQYF.

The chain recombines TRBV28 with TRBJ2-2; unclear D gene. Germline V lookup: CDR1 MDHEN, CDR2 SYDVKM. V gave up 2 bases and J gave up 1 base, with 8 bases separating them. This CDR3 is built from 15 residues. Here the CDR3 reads CASSLLLMNTGELFF. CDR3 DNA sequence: TGTGCCAGCAGTTTACTCCTTATGAACACCGGGGAGCTGTTTTTT.

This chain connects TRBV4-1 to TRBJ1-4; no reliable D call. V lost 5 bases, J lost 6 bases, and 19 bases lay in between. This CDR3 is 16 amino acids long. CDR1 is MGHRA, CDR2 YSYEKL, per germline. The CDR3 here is CASSSPSAGRDEKLFF. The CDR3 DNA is TGCGCCAGCAGCTCCCCTTCTGCGGGCCGCGATGAAAAACTGTTTTTT.

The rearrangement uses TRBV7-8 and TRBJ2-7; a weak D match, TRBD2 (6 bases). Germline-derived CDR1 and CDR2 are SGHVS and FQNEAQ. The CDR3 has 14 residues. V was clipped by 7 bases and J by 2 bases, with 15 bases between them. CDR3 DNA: TGTGCCAGCACCCAGGAGGGCAGGACCTACGAGCAGTACGTC. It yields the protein CASTQEGRTYEQYV.

DNA of the CDR3: TGTGCCAGCAGCCCCGGGGGATGGGGGCCGAGGACCGGGGAGCTGTTTTTT. Translated, it gives CASSPGGWGPRTGELFF. The gene calls are TRBV7-8 and TRBJ2-2; D is possibly TRBD1 or TRBD2 (6 bases each). Per germline, CDR1 SGHVS and CDR2 FQNEAQ. CDR3 length: 17 amino acids. Trimming stripped 5 bases from V and 5 bases from J, with 21 bases between.

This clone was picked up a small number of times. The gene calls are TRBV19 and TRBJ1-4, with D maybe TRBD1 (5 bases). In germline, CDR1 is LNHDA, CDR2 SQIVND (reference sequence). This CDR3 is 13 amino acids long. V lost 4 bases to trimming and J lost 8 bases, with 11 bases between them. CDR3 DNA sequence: TGTGCCAGTAGTACAAACCGGGGCGAAAAACTGTTTTTT. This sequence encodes CASSTNRGEKLFF.

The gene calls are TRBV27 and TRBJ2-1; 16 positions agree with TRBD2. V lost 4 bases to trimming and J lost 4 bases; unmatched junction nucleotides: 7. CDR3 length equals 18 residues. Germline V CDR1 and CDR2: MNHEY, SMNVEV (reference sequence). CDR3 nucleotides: TGTGCCAGCAGTTCTCCGGGACTAGCGGGAGGGGTTTACAATGAGCAGTTCTTC. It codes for CASSSPGLAGGVYNEQFF.

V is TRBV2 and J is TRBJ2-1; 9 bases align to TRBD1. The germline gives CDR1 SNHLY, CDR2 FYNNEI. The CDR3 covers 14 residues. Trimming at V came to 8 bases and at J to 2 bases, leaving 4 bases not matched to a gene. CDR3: CASSGTGTYNEQFF. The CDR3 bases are TGTGCCAGCTCCGGGACAGGGACCTACAATGAGCAGTTCTTC.

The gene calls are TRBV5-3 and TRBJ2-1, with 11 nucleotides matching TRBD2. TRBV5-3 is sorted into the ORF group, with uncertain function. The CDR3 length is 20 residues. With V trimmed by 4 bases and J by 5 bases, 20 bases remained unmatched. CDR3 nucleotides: TGTGCCAGAAGCCGCCGAGCTCTAGCGGGGGGCCGCCAGGTAGACAATGAGCAGTTCTTC. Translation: CARSRRALAGGRQVDNEQFF.